This T cell receptor beta chain emerged from a study of T-cell memory formation after mild COVID-19. Whole-study context: Largely, TCR clusters stayed within a single donor.

A note on this clonotype: Its specificity is unknown.

TCRdb re-called the 5' RACE reads with MiXCR, one entry per CDR3 protein. The data contain 250,000 or so distinct CDR3 sequences, about 20% of them seen just once; the ten biggest clones take up 20% to 25%. Findings and caveats of the study: Pre-infection memory showed some responding clones, and this suggested that cross-reactive memory joined.

This CDR3 region has 14 residues. J gave up 2 bases and V 6 bases, and 3 bases lay outside the gene matches. CDR1 and CDR2 (germline): MNHEY, SMNVEV (reference sequence). The TCR was taken from a man aged 18-30 years who had mild COVID-19 (a few samples of this study predate the infection). Cell type and time point are not known. Sequencing was done on a sample of PBMCs or a T cell subset sorted from them (not recorded which). The V call is TRBV27, the J call TRBJ2-2, with 7 bases lining up with TRBD1. The CDR3 here is CASRGTANTGELFF. The CDR3 bases are TGTGCCAGCAGAGGGACAGCTAACACCGGGGAGCTGTTTTTT.